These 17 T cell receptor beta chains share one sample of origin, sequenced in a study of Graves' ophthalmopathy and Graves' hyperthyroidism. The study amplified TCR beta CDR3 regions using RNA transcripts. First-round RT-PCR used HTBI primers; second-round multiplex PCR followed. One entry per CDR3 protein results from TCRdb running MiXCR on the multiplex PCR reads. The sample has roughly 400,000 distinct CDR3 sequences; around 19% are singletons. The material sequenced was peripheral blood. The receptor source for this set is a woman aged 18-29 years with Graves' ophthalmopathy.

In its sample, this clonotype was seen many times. This CDR3 reads CASSQEIGGNTGELFF. CDR3 coding DNA: TGTGCCAGCAGCCAAGAGATAGGGGGGAACACCGGGGAGCTGTTTTTT. J is TRBJ2-2 and V is TRBV4-2; D might be TRBD1 (6 bases). Trimming removed 0 bases from V and 1 base from J, with 9 bases in between. This CDR3 comprises 16 residues. Looked up from germline, CDR1 is LGHNA and CDR2 is YNFKEQ.

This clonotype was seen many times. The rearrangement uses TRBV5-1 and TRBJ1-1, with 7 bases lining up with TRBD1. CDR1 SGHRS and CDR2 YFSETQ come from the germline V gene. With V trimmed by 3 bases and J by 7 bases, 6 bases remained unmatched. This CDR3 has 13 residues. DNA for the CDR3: TGCGCCAGCAGCTCCCAGGGGGAAGGTGAAGCTTTCTTT. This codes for CASSSQGEGEAFF.

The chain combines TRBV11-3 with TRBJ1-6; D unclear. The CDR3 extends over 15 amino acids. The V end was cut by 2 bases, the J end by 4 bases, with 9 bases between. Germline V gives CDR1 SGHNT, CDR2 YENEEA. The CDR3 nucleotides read TGTGCCAGCAGCTTACTTGGAAAATATAATTCACCCCTCCACTTT. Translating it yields CASSLLGKYNSPLHF.

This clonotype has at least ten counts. CDR3 nucleotides: TGTGCCAGCAGTTTAGGGGCGGGAAACACCATATATTTT. Amino acids: CASSLGAGNTIYF. This sequence joins TRBV12-3 or TRBV12-4 and TRBJ1-3; D uncertain. The V gene lost 1 base and the J gene lost 4 bases, with 5 bases spanning the gap. This CDR3 spans 13 amino acids.

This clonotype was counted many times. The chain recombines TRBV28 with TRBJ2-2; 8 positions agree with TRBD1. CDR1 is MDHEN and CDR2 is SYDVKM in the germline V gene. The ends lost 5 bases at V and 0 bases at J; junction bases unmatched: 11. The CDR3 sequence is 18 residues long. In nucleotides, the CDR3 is TGTGCCAGCAGTGTGTGGGGGACAGGTTTACCGAACACCGGGGAGCTGTTTTTT. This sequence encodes CASSVWGTGLPNTGELFF.

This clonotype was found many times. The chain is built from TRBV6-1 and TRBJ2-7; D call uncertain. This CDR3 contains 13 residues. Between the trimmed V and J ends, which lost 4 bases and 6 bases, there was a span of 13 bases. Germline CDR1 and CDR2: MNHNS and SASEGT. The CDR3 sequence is CASSVGSNVEQYF. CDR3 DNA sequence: TGTGCCAGCAGTGTAGGATCGAACGTCGAGCAGTACTTC.

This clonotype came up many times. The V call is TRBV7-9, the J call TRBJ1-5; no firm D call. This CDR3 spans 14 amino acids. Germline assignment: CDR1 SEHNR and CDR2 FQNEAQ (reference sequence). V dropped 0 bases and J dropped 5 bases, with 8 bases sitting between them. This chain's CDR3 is CASSLASLDQPQHF. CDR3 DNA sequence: TGTGCCAGCAGCTTAGCGTCGCTCGATCAGCCCCAGCATTTT.

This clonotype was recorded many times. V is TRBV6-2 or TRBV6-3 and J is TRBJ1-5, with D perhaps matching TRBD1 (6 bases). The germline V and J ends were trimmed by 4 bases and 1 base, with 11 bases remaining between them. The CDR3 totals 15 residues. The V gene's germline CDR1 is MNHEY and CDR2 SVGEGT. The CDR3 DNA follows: TGTGCCAGCAGTTCGATCGGGACAAGCAATCAGCCCCAGCATTTT. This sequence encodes CASSSIGTSNQPQHF.

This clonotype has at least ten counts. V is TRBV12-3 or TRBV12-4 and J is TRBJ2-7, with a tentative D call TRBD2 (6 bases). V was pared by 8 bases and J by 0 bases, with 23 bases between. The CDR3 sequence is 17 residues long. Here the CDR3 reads CASATSLGGSFSYEQYF. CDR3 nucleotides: TGTGCCAGCGCGACCTCCCTCGGGGGATCCTTCTCCTACGAGCAGTACTTC.

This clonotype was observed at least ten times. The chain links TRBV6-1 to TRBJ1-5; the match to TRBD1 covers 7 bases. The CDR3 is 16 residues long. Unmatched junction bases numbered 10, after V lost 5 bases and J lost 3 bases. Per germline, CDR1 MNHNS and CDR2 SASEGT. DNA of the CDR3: TGTGCCAGCAGTCGTTCCAGACAGGGAAACAATCAGCCCCAGCATTTT. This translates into CASSRSRQGNNQPQHF.

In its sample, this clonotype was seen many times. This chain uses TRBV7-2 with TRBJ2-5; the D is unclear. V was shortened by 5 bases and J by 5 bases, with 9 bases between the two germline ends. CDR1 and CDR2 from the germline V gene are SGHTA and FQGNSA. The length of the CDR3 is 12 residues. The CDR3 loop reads CASSINGETQYF. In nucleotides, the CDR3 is TGTGCCAGCAGCATTAACGGGGAGACCCAGTACTTC.

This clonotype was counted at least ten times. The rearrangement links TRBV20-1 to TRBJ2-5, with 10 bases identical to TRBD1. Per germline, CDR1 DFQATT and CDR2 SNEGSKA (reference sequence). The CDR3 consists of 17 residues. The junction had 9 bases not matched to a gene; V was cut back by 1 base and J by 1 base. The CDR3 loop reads CSARVLGGQGVQETQYF. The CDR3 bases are TGCAGTGCTAGAGTCCTGGGAGGACAGGGGGTCCAAGAGACCCAGTACTTC.

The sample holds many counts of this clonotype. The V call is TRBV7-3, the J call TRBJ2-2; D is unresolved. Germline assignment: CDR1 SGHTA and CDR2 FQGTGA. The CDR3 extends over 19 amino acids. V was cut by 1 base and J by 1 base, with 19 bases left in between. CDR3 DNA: TGTGCCAGCAGCTTAAGGGTTTGGACGGAAATCGGGAACACCGGGGAGCTGTTTTTT. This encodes CASSLRVWTEIGNTGELFF. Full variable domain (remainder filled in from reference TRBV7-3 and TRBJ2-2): GAGVSQTPSNKVTEKGKYVELRCDPISGHTALYWYRQSLGQGPEFLIYFQGTGAADDSGLPNDRFFAVRPEGSVSTLKIQRTERGDSAVYLCASSLRVWTEIGNTGELFFGEGSRLTVL.

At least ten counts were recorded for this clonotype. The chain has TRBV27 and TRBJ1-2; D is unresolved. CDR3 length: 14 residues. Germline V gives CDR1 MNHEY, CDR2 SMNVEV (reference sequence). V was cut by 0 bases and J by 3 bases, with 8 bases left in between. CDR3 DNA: TGTGCCAGCAGTTTATCGGGTCTGCACTATGGCTACACCTTC. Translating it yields CASSLSGLHYGYTF.

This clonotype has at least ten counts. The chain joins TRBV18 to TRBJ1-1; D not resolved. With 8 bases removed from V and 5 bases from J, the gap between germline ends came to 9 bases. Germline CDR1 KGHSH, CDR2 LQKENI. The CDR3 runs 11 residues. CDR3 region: CASSPSTEAFF. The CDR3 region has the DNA TGTGCCAGCAGTCCCTCTACTGAAGCTTTCTTT.

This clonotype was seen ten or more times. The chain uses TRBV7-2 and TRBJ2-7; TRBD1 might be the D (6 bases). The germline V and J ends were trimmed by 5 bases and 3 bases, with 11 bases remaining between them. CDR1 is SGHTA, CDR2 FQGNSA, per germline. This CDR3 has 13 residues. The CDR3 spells CASSADRFYEQYF. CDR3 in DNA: TGTGCCAGCAGCGCAGACAGGTTCTACGAGCAGTACTTC.

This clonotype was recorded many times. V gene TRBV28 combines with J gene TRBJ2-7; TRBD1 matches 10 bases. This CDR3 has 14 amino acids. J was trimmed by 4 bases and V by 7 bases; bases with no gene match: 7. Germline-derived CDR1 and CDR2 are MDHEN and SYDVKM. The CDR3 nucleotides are TGTGCCAGCATTAATAGACAGGGGGCTTACGAGCAGTACTTC. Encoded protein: CASINRQGAYEQYF.